A single sample gave rise to the 27 T cell receptor beta chains below, sequenced in a study of shared clonotypes between healthy human individuals. Profiling relied on immunoSEQ multiplex PCR, and the TCRdb table lists in-frame clones only, not all of them. The sample has 2 million to 2.5 million clones; 85% to 95% are singletons. Sequencing was done on a sample of naive CD4+ T cells from PBMCs. Subset reported: CD45RA+ positively selected. The receptor set was obtained from a man aged 18 to 29 in good health. Some clones in this sample may be carry-over from other donors' samples.

The chain is built from TRBV6-5 and TRBJ2-7, with 8 bases aligning to TRBD1. This CDR3 is built from 14 residues. Trimming cost V 6 bases and J 7 bases; bases outside gene matches: 11. Germline-derived CDR1 and CDR2 are MNHEY and SVGAGI. In DNA form, the CDR3 reads TGTGCCAGCAGCGCAGGACAGGGTGTGGGAGAGCAGTACTTC. This codes for CASSAGQGVGEQYF.

This chain links TRBV27 with TRBJ2-1; weak D call: TRBD2 (6 bases). The CDR3 length is 16 residues. Germline V gene lookup returns CDR1 MNHEY and CDR2 SMNVEV (reference sequence). The germline V and J ends were trimmed by 6 bases and 5 bases, with 20 bases remaining between them. The CDR3 nucleotides read TGTGCCAGCAGCAGGGACTTGATAACGGGCCACAATGAGCAGTTCTTC. Its translation is CASSRDLITGHNEQFF.

Comment on this clone: Other DNA sequences from this sample encode an identical CDR3 as well. The gene calls are TRBV10-1 and TRBJ1-5; D not certain. The CDR3 is 13 residues long. CDR1 is WNHNN and CDR2 is SYGVQD in the germline V gene (reference sequence). V dropped 3 bases and J dropped 3 bases, with 6 bases sitting between them. Here the CDR3 reads CASSESPNQPQHF. DNA for the CDR3: TGCGCCAGCAGTGAATCCCCCAATCAGCCCCAGCATTTT.

The J gene is TRBJ1-5, the V gene TRBV6-5; the D is unclear. The germline CDR1 and CDR2 sequences are MNHEY and SVGAGI. The CDR3 is 14 residues long. V was trimmed by 6 bases and J by 4 bases, leaving 13 bases between them. The CDR3 is CASRASLGNQPQHF. The CDR3 DNA is TGTGCCAGCAGAGCCTCTTTGGGAAATCAGCCCCAGCATTTT.

The rearrangement joins TRBV5-1 to TRBJ1-1, with 9 bases that match TRBD1. V dropped 3 bases and J dropped 6; count of bases not matched to a gene: 3. Germline V gene sequence: CDR1 SGHRS, CDR2 YFSETQ. The CDR3 has 13 amino acids. CDR3 in DNA: TGCGCCAGCAGCTCCCGACAGGGGGCTGAAGCTTTCTTT. Protein: CASSSRQGAEAFF.

The J gene is TRBJ1-1, the V gene TRBV4-3; no definite D call. The V and J ends lost 10 bases and 7 bases respectively, with 19 bases between them. This CDR3 has 13 residues. Germline V gene data show CDR1 as LGHNA and CDR2 as YSLEER. The CDR3 coding sequence is TGCGCCACATACTGCAAGGAGGAGAGTGAAGCTTTCTTT. The encoded protein is CATYCKEESEAFF.

DNA of the CDR3: TGTGCCAGCAGCCTTCTGGGACTAGCGGTACAGGAGGCCCACGAGCAGTACTTC. Translating gives CASSLLGLAVQEAHEQYF. The chain employs TRBV2 and TRBJ2-7; 11 bases are shared with TRBD2. Germline CDR1 reads SNHLY; CDR2 reads FYNNEI. The CDR3 spans 18 residues. With 6 bases clipped from V and 5 bases from J, the junction kept 18 bases outside the gene matches.

The gene calls are TRBV27 and TRBJ2-7; 9 bases match TRBD2. J was trimmed by 2 bases and V by 3 bases; bases with no gene match: 5. This CDR3 is 15 amino acids long. Germline loops: CDR1 MNHEY, CDR2 SMNVEV (reference sequence). The CDR3 bases are TGTGCCAGCAGTTTGACTAGCGGCCCCCCCTACGAGCAGTACTTC. As protein: CASSLTSGPPYEQYF.

The rearrangement joins TRBV7-3 to TRBJ2-4; maybe TRBD1 (6 bases). Trimming shortened V by 5 bases and J by 6 bases, and 17 bases separated the two germline ends. Germline CDR1 reads SGHTA; CDR2 reads FQGTGA. This CDR3 contains 15 residues. In nucleotides, the CDR3 is TGTGCCAGCAGCATACAGGGTTCACTTGGAAACATTCAGTACTTC. Its protein is CASSIQGSLGNIQYF.

This chain uses TRBV19 with TRBJ2-1, with D possibly being TRBD2 (6 bases). Per germline, CDR1 LNHDA and CDR2 SQIVND (reference sequence). The CDR3 has 18 amino acids. Trimming cost V 1 base and J 2 bases, with 18 bases left between them. CDR3 DNA: TGTGCCAGTAGTATAGCGGTGCGGGATGTGTTCCCCTACAATGAGCAGTTCTTC. Translated, it gives CASSIAVRDVFPYNEQFF.

Concerning this clone itself: Additional DNA sequences in this sample encode the identical CDR3. The chain has TRBV18 and TRBJ1-5; 8 bases align to TRBD1. This CDR3 comprises 14 residues. CDR1 and CDR2 from the germline V gene are KGHSH and LQKENI. The junction had 3 bases not matched to a gene; V was cut back by 3 bases and J by 5 bases. The CDR3 region has the DNA TGTGCCAGCTCACCCGGACAGGGCTATCAGCCCCAGCATTTT. Its protein is CASSPGQGYQPQHF.

This clone was seen just once. The chain employs TRBV6-5 and TRBJ1-4; D is unclear. Per germline, CDR1 MNHEY and CDR2 SVGAGI. The length of the CDR3 is 15 residues. Trimming removed 2 bases from V and 8 bases from J, with 15 bases in between. The CDR3 loop reads CASSYGSKMGEKLFF. The CDR3 DNA follows: TGTGCCAGCAGTTACGGTAGCAAGATGGGCGAAAAACTGTTTTTT.

J is TRBJ2-1 and V is TRBV28, with 15 positions matching TRBD2. Per germline, CDR1 MDHEN and CDR2 SYDVKM. The CDR3 is 18 residues long. Trimming took 6 bases from V and 8 from J; bases not matched to a gene: 14. CDR3 in amino acids: CASRVSGLAGGPWDEQFF. CDR3 in DNA: TGTGCCAGCAGGGTTTCCGGACTAGCGGGAGGGCCTTGGGATGAGCAGTTCTTC.

The rearrangement links TRBV28 to TRBJ2-3, with D tentatively TRBD2 (5 bases). The CDR3 is made up of 13 amino acids. Trimming left V 5 bases short and J 10 bases short, with 16 bases between. The germline gives CDR1 MDHEN, CDR2 SYDVKM. CDR3 amino acids: CASSLGSPGSQYF. CDR3 DNA: TGTGCCAGCAGTCTCGGTAGTCCGGGGTCGCAGTATTTT.

The V call is TRBV27, the J call TRBJ2-5; D uncertain. The CDR3 totals 14 residues. The V gene lost 5 bases and the J gene lost 3 bases, with 13 bases spanning the gap. Germline CDR1 MNHEY, CDR2 SMNVEV (reference sequence). The CDR3 sequence: CASSKIGRKETQYF. CDR3 sequence (DNA): TGTGCCAGCAGTAAGATTGGACGGAAAGAGACCCAGTACTTC.

The chain couples TRBV7-9 to TRBJ1-1; D unresolved. The V end was cut by 5 bases, the J end by 4 bases, with 11 bases between. CDR1 and CDR2 (germline): SEHNR, FQNEAQ (reference sequence). The CDR3 loop spans 13 amino acids. Written as DNA, the CDR3 is TGTGCCAGCAGCGTGCGCGGGAGCACTGAAGCTTTCTTT. This codes for CASSVRGSTEAFF.

V and J are TRBV5-4 and TRBJ1-5; the D is unclear. CDR1 and CDR2 (germline): SGHNT, YYREEE (reference sequence). The ends were cut back, 4 bases at V and 9 bases at J, with 14 bases in the middle. The CDR3 extends over 13 amino acids. CDR3 sequence reads: CASSADSSGPQHF. DNA for the CDR3: TGTGCCAGCAGCGCAGATTCGTCAGGGCCCCAGCATTTT.

This clone was observed a few times. The chain joins TRBV5-6 to TRBJ2-7; possible D gene TRBD1, 5 bases. The CDR3 runs 13 residues. V was trimmed by 2 bases and J by 2 bases, leaving 8 bases between them. The germline CDR1 and CDR2 sequences are SGHDT and YYEEEE. CDR3 nucleotide sequence: TGTGCCAGCAGCTTTAGGGGAACCTACGAGCAGTACTTC. Amino acids: CASSFRGTYEQYF. The full variable domain, its missing parts supplied by reference TRBV5-6 and TRBJ2-7, is DAGVTQSPTHLIKTRGQQVTLRCSPKSGHDTVSWYQQALGQGPQFIFQYYEEEERQRGNFPDRFSGHQFPNYSSELNVNALLLGDSALYLCASSFRGTYEQYFGPGTRLTVT.

The genes are TRBV18 and TRBJ1-1; no clear D gene. V lost 2 bases and J 3 bases, leaving 10 bases between the germline ends. This CDR3 region has 14 residues. CDR1 is KGHSH and CDR2 is LQKENI in the germline V gene. The DNA of the CDR3 is TGTGCCAGCTCACCAACAAGGTCCTACACTGAAGCTTTCTTT. This gives the protein CASSPTRSYTEAFF.

The CDR3 loop reads CASSPNPDRGIYGYTF. The CDR3 DNA is TGCGCCAGCAGCCCCAATCCGGACAGGGGCATCTATGGCTACACCTTC. V usage is TRBV4-1 and J usage is TRBJ1-2; 9 nucleotides match TRBD1. V shed 4 bases, J shed 4 bases, and the junction held 10 bases outside the gene matches. CDR3 size: 16 residues. The germline gives CDR1 MGHRA, CDR2 YSYEKL.

The chain employs TRBV29-1 and TRBJ1-1; D may be TRBD1 (6 bases). The V and J ends lost 7 bases and 4 bases respectively, with 13 bases between them. Germline V gene data show CDR1 as SQVTM and CDR2 as ANQGSEA. The CDR3 has 12 amino acids. CDR3 nucleotide sequence: TGCAGCGCCGGACAGCTCCGCACTGAAGCTTTCTTT. Translation: CSAGQLRTEAFF.

The chain couples TRBV2 to TRBJ1-1; D remains ambiguous. There are 14 residues in the CDR3. The germline V and J ends were trimmed by 7 bases and 4 bases, with 16 bases remaining between them. CDR1 and CDR2 from the germline V gene are SNHLY and FYNNEI. CDR3 residues: CASTLGGSGTEAFF. The CDR3 coding sequence is TGTGCCAGCACCCTGGGCGGGTCGGGCACTGAAGCTTTCTTT.

A word on this clone: Other nucleotide sequences in the sample specify the same CDR3. This chain links TRBV28 with TRBJ1-2; D ambiguous. The V and J ends lost 2 bases and 4 bases respectively, with 8 bases between them. Germline V gene sequence: CDR1 MDHEN, CDR2 SYDVKM. The CDR3 has 13 residues. CDR3 in amino acids: CASSLQGSYGYTF. The CDR3 DNA reads as TGTGCCAGCAGTTTACAAGGCAGCTATGGCTACACCTTC.

CDR3 in amino acids: CASSALAGGAGELFF. Written as DNA, the CDR3 is TGTGCCAGCAGTGCGCTAGCGGGGGGCGCCGGGGAGCTGTTTTTT. The chain joins TRBV2 to TRBJ2-2; 11 bases line up with TRBD2. In germline, CDR1 is SNHLY, CDR2 FYNNEI. The V gene end was trimmed by 4 bases and the J gene end by 6 bases; junction bases not matched to a gene: 4. This CDR3 spans 15 amino acids.

This sequence joins TRBV27 and TRBJ2-4; D is perhaps TRBD2 (7 bases). CDR3 length: 18 amino acids. The V gene lost 6 bases and the J gene lost 2 bases, with 23 bases spanning the gap. Germline V lookup: CDR1 MNHEY, CDR2 SMNVEV (reference sequence). CDR3 DNA: TGTGCCAGCAGACAGGGAGGGGGGGACGTTATAACCAAAAACATTCAGTACTTC. It specifies CASRQGGGDVITKNIQYF.

This clone showed up just once. The J gene is TRBJ1-2, the V gene TRBV28; 8 nucleotides line up with TRBD1. Germline CDR1 reads MDHEN; CDR2 reads SYDVKM. CDR3 size: 13 residues. V was pared by 4 bases and J by 8 bases, with 6 bases of the junction left unmatched. The CDR3 reads CASSSRTGIGYTF. The CDR3 nucleotides read TGTGCCAGCAGTTCTCGGACAGGGATCGGCTACACCTTC.

The V call is TRBV14, the J call TRBJ1-2, with 8 positions matching TRBD1. There are 13 residues in the CDR3. Per germline, CDR1 SGHDN and CDR2 FVKESK. V lost 4 bases to trimming and J lost 8 bases; unmatched junction nucleotides: 6. The DNA of the CDR3 is TGTGCCAGCAGCCCGGGACAGGCGGGGGGCTACACCTTC. Protein product: CASSPGQAGGYTF.